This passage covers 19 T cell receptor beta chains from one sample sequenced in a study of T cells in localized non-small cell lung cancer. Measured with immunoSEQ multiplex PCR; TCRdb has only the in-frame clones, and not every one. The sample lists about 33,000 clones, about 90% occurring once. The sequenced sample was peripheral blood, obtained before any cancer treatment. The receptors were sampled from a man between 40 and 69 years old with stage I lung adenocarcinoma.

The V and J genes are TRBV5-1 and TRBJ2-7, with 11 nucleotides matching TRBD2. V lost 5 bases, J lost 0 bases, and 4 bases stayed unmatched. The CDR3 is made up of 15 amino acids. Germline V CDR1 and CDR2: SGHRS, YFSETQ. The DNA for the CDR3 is TGCGCCAGCAGAATGGGACTAGCGGACTCCTACGAGCAGTACTTC. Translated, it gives CASRMGLADSYEQYF.

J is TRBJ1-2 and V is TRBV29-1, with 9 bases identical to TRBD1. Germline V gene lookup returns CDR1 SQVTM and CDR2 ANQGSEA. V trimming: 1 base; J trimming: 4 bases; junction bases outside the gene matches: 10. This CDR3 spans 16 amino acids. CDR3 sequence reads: CSVEGVGTGLAYGYTF. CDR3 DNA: TGCAGCGTTGAAGGGGTTGGGACAGGGCTGGCCTATGGCTACACCTTC. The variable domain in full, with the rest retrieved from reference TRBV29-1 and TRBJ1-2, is SAVISQKPSRDICQRGTSLTIQCQVDSQVTMMFWYRQQPGQSLTLIATANQGSEATYESGFVIDKFPISRPNLTFSTLTVSNMSPEDSSIYLCSVEGVGTGLAYGYTFGSGTRLTVV.

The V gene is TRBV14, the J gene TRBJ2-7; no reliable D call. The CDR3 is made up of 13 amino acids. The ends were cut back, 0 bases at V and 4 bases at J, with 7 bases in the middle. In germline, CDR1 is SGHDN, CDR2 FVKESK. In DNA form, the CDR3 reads TGTGCCAGCAGCCAAGAGGATTTATACGAGCAGTACTTC. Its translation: CASSQEDLYEQYF.

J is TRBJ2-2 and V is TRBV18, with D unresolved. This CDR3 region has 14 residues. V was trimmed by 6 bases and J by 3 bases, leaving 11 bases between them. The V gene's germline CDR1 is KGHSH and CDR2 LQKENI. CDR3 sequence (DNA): TGTGCCAGCTCCGTAGGCTCGGACACCGGGGAGCTGTTTTTT. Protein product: CASSVGSDTGELFF.

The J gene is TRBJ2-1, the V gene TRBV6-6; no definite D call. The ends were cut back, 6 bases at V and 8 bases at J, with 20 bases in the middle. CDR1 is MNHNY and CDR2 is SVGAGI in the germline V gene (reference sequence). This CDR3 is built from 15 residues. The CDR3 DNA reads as TGTGCCAGCAGCTCCCCCCATGGGGTTTGGTATGAGCAGTTCTTC. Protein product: CASSSPHGVWYEQFF.

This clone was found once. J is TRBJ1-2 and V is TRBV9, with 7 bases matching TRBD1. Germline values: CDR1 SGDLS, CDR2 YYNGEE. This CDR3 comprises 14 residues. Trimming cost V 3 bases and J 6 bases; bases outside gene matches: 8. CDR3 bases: TGTGCCAGCAGCGCACAGGGGCGCCGGAATGGCTACACCTTC. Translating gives CASSAQGRRNGYTF.

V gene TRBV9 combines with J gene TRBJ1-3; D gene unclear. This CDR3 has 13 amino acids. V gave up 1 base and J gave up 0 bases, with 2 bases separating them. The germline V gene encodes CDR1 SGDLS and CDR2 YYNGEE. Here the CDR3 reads CASSVNSGNTIYF. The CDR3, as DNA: TGTGCCAGCAGCGTAAACTCTGGAAACACCATATATTTT.

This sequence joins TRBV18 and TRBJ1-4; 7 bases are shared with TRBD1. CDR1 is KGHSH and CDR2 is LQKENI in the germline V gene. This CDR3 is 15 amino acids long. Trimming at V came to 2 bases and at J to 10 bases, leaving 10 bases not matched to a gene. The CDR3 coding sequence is TGTGCCAGCTCACCAGCTGAGGGGGCCACAGGAAAACTGTTTTTT. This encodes CASSPAEGATGKLFF.

The CDR3 nucleotides read TGTGCTAGTGGTTCCCTAATGCCCTACGAGCAGTACTTC. It is translated as CASGSLMPYEQYF. This chain uses TRBV12-5 with TRBJ2-7; D uncertain. The germline V gene encodes CDR1 LGHNT and CDR2 FRNRAP. The CDR3 is 13 residues long. The ends were cut back, 4 bases at V and 2 bases at J, with 9 bases in the middle.

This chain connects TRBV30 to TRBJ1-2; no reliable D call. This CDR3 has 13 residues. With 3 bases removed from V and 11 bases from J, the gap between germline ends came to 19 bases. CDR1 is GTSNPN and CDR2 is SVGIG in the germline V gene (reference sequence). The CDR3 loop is CAWRPPAGNRYTF. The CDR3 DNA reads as TGTGCCTGGAGGCCCCCCGCCGGGAATCGGTACACCTTC.

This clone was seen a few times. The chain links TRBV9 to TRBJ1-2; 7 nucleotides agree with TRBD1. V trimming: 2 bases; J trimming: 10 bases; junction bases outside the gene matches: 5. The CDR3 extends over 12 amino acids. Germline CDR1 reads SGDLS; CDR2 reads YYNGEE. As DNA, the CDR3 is TGTGCCAGCAGCGTTCGACAGGGTGCCTACACCTTC. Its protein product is CASSVRQGAYTF.

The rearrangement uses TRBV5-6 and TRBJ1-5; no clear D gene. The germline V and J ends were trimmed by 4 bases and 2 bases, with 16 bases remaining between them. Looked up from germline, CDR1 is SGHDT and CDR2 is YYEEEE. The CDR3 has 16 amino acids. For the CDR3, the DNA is TGTGCCAGCAGCGATCGAGACGAGAAGGGCAATCAGCCCCAGCATTTT. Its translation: CASSDRDEKGNQPQHF.

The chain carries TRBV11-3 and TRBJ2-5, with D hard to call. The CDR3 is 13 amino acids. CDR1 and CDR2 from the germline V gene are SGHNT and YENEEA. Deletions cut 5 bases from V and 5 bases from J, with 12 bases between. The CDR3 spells CASSLHSQETQYF. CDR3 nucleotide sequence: TGTGCCAGCAGCCTACATTCTCAGGAGACCCAGTACTTC.

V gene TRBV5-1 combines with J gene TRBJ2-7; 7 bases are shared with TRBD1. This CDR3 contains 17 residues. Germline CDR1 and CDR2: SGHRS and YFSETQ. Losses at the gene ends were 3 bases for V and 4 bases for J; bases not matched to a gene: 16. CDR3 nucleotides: TGCGCCAGCAGCTCGCGGACAGGTCCTGTGGCTCGGTACGAGCAGTACTTC. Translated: CASSSRTGPVARYEQYF.

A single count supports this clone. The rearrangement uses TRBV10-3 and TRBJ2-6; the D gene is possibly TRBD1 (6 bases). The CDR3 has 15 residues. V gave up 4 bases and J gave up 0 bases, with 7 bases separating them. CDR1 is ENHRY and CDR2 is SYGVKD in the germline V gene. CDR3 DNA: TGTGCCATCAGTGGGGGGCTCTCTGGGGCCAACGTCCTGACTTTC. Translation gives CAISGGLSGANVLTF.

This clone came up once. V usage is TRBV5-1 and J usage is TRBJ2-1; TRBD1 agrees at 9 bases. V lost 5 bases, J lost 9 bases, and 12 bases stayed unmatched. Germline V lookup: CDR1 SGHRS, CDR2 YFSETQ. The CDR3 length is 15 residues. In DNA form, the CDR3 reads TGCGCCAGCAGACGATCCGGGACAGGGTTACGTGAGCAGTTCTTC. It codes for CASRRSGTGLREQFF.

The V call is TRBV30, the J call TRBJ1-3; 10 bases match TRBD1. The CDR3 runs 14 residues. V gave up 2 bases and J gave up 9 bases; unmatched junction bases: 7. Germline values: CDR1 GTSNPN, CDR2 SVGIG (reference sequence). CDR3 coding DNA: TGTGCCTGGAGTAGCTGGGGACAGGGGAGCACCATATATTTT. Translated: CAWSSWGQGSTIYF.

CDR3 region: CASSGAGEGGYTF. CDR3 DNA: TGTGCCAGCAGCGGTGCGGGTGAAGGAGGCTACACCTTC. The rearrangement links TRBV5-5 to TRBJ1-2; no clear D. The V end was cut by 4 bases, the J end by 8 bases, with 15 bases between. The germline V gene has CDR1 SGHKS and CDR2 YYEKEE (reference sequence). The CDR3 consists of 13 residues.

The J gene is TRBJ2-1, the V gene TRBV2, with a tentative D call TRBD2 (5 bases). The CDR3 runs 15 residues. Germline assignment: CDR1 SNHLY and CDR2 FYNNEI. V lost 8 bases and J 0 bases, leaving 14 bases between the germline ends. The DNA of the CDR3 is TGTGCCAGCTCAGGTGGAGGTAGCTCCTACAATGAGCAGTTCTTC. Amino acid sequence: CASSGGGSSYNEQFF.